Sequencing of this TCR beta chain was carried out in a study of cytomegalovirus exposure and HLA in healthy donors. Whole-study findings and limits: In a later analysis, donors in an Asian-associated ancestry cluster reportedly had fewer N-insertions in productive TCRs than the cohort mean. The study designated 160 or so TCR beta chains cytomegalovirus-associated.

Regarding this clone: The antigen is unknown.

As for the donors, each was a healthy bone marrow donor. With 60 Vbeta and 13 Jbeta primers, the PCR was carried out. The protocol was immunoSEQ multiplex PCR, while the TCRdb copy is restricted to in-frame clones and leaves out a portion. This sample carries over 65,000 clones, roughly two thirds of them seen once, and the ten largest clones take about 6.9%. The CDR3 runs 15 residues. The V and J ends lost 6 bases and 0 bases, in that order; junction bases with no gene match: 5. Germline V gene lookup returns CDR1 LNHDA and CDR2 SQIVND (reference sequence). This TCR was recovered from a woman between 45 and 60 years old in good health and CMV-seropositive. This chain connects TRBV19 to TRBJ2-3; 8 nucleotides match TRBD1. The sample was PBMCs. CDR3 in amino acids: CASSRTGSSTDTQYF. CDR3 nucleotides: TGTGCCAGTAGCCGGACAGGGTCTAGCACAGATACGCAGTATTTT.